Sequencing of this T cell receptor beta chain was carried out in a study of T-cell reconstitution after alpha-beta-depleted transplantation in children. CDR1 is MDHEN and CDR2 is SYDVKM in the germline V gene. With 5 bases removed from V and 0 bases from J, the gap between germline ends came to 13 bases. The CDR3 is 16 amino acids. Whole-study results and caveats: By one year post-transplant, T-cell counts and diversity largely arose from T cells that were newly produced.

This sample's TCRbeta library carried unique molecular identifier barcodes. TCRdb ran MiXCR on the PCR reads and lists one entry per CDR3 protein. The sample lists about 980,000 distinct CDR3 sequences, about 30% occurring once. As regards this clonotype: Its antigen remains unidentified.

Material: PBMCs, mostly from graft donor cells, obtained 360 days after TCRalphabeta/CD19-depleted stem cell transplant. The gene calls are TRBV28 and TRBJ2-2; possibly TRBD1 for D (6 bases). This sequence originates from a boy younger than two who had a stem cell transplant for SCID, so the T cells may come from the graft donor. Here the CDR3 reads CASSPRQVSNTGELFF. The CDR3 DNA reads as TGTGCCAGCAGTCCCCGACAGGTCTCGAACACCGGGGAGCTGTTTTTT.